A selection of T cell receptor beta chains follows, all from one sample in a study of human T cells and chemical hapten exposure. TCRdb used MiXCR to reprocess the RACE reads, holding one entry per CDR3 protein. This sample yields tens of thousands of distinct CDR3 sequences, of which around 9.4% are seen a single time; more than 13% belongs to the top ten. Sequenced material: whole blood, taken in connection with sensitization to the hapten diphenylcyclopropenone (DPC). The receptors come from a woman aged 40 to 50 with alopecia areata. Some clones in this sample may be carry-over from other donors' samples. Each CDR3 is given with its conserved first and last residue. Fields, in order: V gene, clone size, J gene, D gene, CDR3 DNA, CDR3 protein. D genes are given only for firm matches. A clone size is listed for some rows: how often the clone was seen (once, few, many), or a class if it is expanded.

TRBV7-8	.	TRBJ2-1	TRBD2	TGTGCCAGCAGCCAAAGACGGAGCGGGGGTATGTATGAGCAGTTCTTC	CASSQRRSGGMYEQFF
TRBV29-1	many	TRBJ1-1	.	TGCAGCGTGCAGGACCTGAACACTGAAGCTTTCTTT	CSVQDLNTEAFF
TRBV6-5	many	TRBJ1-6	.	TGTGCCAGCAGTTACTCGAGAGTCCGCGCGGGAAATTCACCCCTCCACTTT	CASSYSRVRAGNSPLHF
TRBV29-1	.	TRBJ2-3	TRBD1	TGCAGCGTTGAGTTCTGGACAGGGGGAACAGATACGCAGTATTTT	CSVEFWTGGTDTQYF
TRBV5-1	few	TRBJ2-7	.	TGCGCCAGCAGCTTGTACGCAGGACACTGGGAGCAGTACTTC	CASSLYAGHWEQYF
TRBV20-1	.	TRBJ1-6	.	TGCAGTGCTAGAGTTAGACATAATTCACCCCTCCACTTT	CSARVRHNSPLHF
TRBV7-9	many	TRBJ2-1	TRBD2	TGTGCCAGCAGCATAGCCGCGGGGGGTAATGAGCAGTTCTTC	CASSIAAGGNEQFF
TRBV11-1	few	TRBJ2-1	TRBD2	TGTGCCAGCAGCCGTGATCGGGGTAGCGGGGGTGGCCTCAATGAGCAGTTCTTC	CASSRDRGSGGGLNEQFF
TRBV2	.	TRBJ1-2	TRBD1	TGTGCCAGCAGTACTGGGACAGGGAATGGCTACACCTTC	CASSTGTGNGYTF
TRBV7-3	many	TRBJ2-3	.	TGTGCCAGCAGCTTAAGATGGAGAGATACGCAGTATTTT	CASSLRWRDTQYF
TRBV7-7	.	TRBJ2-1	TRBD1	TGTGCTAGCAGCTTAGCATCGACAGGGGACAATGAGCAGTTCTTC	CASSLASTGDNEQFF
TRBV6-1	medium-sized	TRBJ1-5	.	TGTGCCAGCAAGGGAATTAATAGCAATCAGCCCCAGCATTTT	CASKGINSNQPQHF
TRBV20-1	many	TRBJ2-3	TRBD2	TGCAGTGCCGGAGGCCTTGGGAGGAGGACTAGCGTAGATACGCAGTATTTT	CSAGGLGRRTSVDTQYF
TRBV4-3	.	TRBJ1-6	.	TGCGCCAGCAGTCCGGACCCTGGGGATTCACCCCTCCACTTT	CASSPDPGDSPLHF
TRBV2	.	TRBJ2-5	.	TGTGCCAGCAGTGAATCGACAGGAAGGGAAGAGACCCAGTACTTC	CASSESTGREETQYF
TRBV28	.	TRBJ2-7	.	TGTGCCAGCAGTTTGGAGGGAACGAGCTCCTACGAGCAGTACTTC	CASSLEGTSSYEQYF
TRBV7-6	.	TRBJ2-7	.	TGTGCCAGCAGCTTAGGACCCCTAAATACCTACGAGCAGTACTTC	CASSLGPLNTYEQYF
TRBV11-2	many	TRBJ2-5	.	TGTGCCAGCAGCGCTCGAGACACTAAAGCGGAGACCCAGTACTTC	CASSARDTKAETQYF
TRBV12-3/TRBV12-4	many	TRBJ2-3	.	TGTGCCAGCTCTCTTGAGGGTGGCTTCACAGATACGCAGTATTTT	CASSLEGGFTDTQYF
TRBV12-3/TRBV12-4	.	TRBJ2-7	.	TGTGCCAGCAGTTTGTACGGGTCCACCTACGAGCAGTACTTC	CASSLYGSTYEQYF
TRBV4-3	.	TRBJ2-6	.	TGCGCCAGCAGCCAAGACAGGGTTGCTGGGGCCAACGTCCTGACTTTC	CASSQDRVAGANVLTF
TRBV2	many	TRBJ2-1	TRBD1	TGTGCCAGCAGTGCTATCCGGACAGGGGCTTTC	CASSAIRTGAF
TRBV6-6	few	TRBJ1-1	.	TGTGCCAGCAGTCCTGGCCGTTTTGCAGCTTTCTTT	CASSPGRFAAFF
TRBV12-3/TRBV12-4	few	TRBJ2-2	.	TGTGCCAGCAGGCCCGGACCATTCACCGGGGAGCTGTTTTTT	CASRPGPFTGELFF
TRBV29-1	medium-sized	TRBJ2-7	.	TGCAGCGCATACACAGGGTTGGAGAACGAGCAGTACTTC	CSAYTGLENEQYF
TRBV6-2/TRBV6-3	.	TRBJ2-6	.	TGTGCCAGCAGCGTTAAGGTCTCTGGGGCCAACGTCCTGACTTTC	CASSVKVSGANVLTF
TRBV6-1	.	TRBJ1-1	TRBD1	TGTGCCAGCAGTGAGCCGGGACAGCCGAACACTGAAGCTTTCTTT	CASSEPGQPNTEAFF
TRBV4-1	few	TRBJ2-7	TRBD2	TGCGCCAGCAGCGGAGTAGCGGGGGGGCTCGACGAGCAGTACTTC	CASSGVAGGLDEQYF
TRBV5-1	.	TRBJ2-3	TRBD2	TGCGCCAGCAGCCCGGCGGGACTAGCGGGGGACCCGTTCGCAGATACGCAGTATTTT	CASSPAGLAGDPFADTQYF
TRBV7-9	many	TRBJ1-2	TRBD1	TGTGCCAGCAGCTTCCCCTCTCCAGGGGGGGACTATGGCTACACCTTC	CASSFPSPGGDYGYTF
TRBV7-6	many	TRBJ1-1	.	TGTGCCAGCAGCTGGGATCAGGGCTCTGAAGCTTTCTTT	CASSWDQGSEAFF
TRBV6-5	.	TRBJ1-2	.	TGTGCCAGCAGTTACTCGAGGGACCGATATGGCTACACCTTC	CASSYSRDRYGYTF
TRBV6-1	.	TRBJ2-7	TRBD1	TGTGCCACCCGGACAGGGGGCTTATACGAGCAGTACTTC	CATRTGGLYEQYF
TRBV4-3	few	TRBJ1-2	.	TGCGCCAGCAGCTGGGGGGTTAACTATGGCTACACCTTC	CASSWGVNYGYTF
TRBV4-3	few	TRBJ1-6	TRBD1	TGCGCCAGCAGCCAAGGGGGGGACAGCTCCTATAATTCACCCCTCCACTTT	CASSQGGDSSYNSPLHF
TRBV7-9	.	TRBJ1-3	.	TGTGCCAGCAGCTTAGAGGGAACAGTTGGAAACACCATATATTTT	CASSLEGTVGNTIYF
TRBV6-1	.	TRBJ2-3	TRBD2	TGTGCCAGCAGTGCTCTAGCGGGGGGGACAGATACGCAGTATTTT	CASSALAGGTDTQYF